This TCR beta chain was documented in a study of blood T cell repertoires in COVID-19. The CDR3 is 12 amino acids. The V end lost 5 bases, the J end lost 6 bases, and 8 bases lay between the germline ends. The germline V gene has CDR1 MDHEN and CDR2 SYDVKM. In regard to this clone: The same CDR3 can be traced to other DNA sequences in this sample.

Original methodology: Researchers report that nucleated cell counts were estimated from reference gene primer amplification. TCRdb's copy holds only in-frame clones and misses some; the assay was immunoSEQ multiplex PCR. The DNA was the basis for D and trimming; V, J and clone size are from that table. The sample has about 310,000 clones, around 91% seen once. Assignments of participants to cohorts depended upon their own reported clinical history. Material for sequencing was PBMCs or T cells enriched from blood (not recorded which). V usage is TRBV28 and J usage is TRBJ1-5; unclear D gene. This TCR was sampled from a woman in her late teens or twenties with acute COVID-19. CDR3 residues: CASSPPGQPQHF. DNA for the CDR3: TGTGCCAGCAGTCCGCCGGGTCAGCCCCAGCATTTT.